What follows is one TCR beta chain and its context. Its antigen is still unknown. No per-base quality is available; no much larger clone lies one base away. Donors were healthy HIV-negative adults with no recently reported acute infections or vaccinations. Every donor was a Caucasian adult living in Nashville, Tennessee, USA. Magnetic negative selection was used to enrich CD4+ T cells, after which naive cells were positively selected on CD45RA and the negative fraction became the memory subset. Blood was collected by leukapheresis, and PBMCs were isolated by Ficoll-Histopaque density gradient centrifugation and then cryopreserved in liquid nitrogen vapor phase. Analytical flow cytometry was used to check the purity and quantity of every magnetically sorted T cell population. Each sorted fraction had its genomic DNA isolated and then quantified by UV absorbance on a Nanodrop 2000c. The data were obtained in a study of shared clonotypes between healthy human individuals (dated by TCRdb to 2018 to 2020). With regard to the full study: The cohort comprised a couple of women and a few men aged 18 to 49 years. For each donor, three plates each were used for CD4 naive and CD4 memory, two plates were used for CD8 naive, and one plate was used for CD8 memory. To estimate repertoire size and how much clonotypes are shared between individuals, the study performed deep sequencing of blood TCR repertoires from five healthy adults. To increase sequencing depth and limit assay-specific biases, different laboratories used diverse techniques to prepare libraries and sequence TCR repertoires. Each donor's leukapheresis produced roughly between roughly 0.9 and 9 billion PBMCs.

Here is what the overall study found, with its caveats: Compared with non-shared clonotypes, clonotypes shared by all four sorted-subset donors had higher generation probabilities. Pairwise subsampling led to the expectation that sequencing depth would affect the degree of clonotype sharing among donors. Naive subsets generally had larger estimated clonotype richness than memory subsets. Sampling was limited to blood, and TCR repertoires in tissue likely differ from TCR repertoires in blood. Rarefaction of sorted-subset datasets indicated incomplete sequencing despite the large sequencing depth. Sharing across a handful of donors was observed for about 5% of naive CD4, 3.5% of naive CD8, about 2.3% of memory CD4, and roughly 0.4% of memory CD8 clonotypes. Because the study included only a small number of donors, the genetic and exposure-history diversity represented was limited.

Counted from cysteine to phenylalanine, this CDR3 has 17 amino acids. Just the 51-base CDR3 DNA is kept, in frame starting at base 1. Using the deep immunoSEQ assay, multiplex PCR amplified TCR CDR3 regions from genomic DNA. Genomic DNA extracted from each cell subset was distributed evenly over all wells of several immunoSEQ 96-well plates, and each plate served as one replicate. For sorted subsets, each replicate PCR was loaded with 200 to 250 ng genomic DNA, equivalent to about 30,000 T cell genomes. The purified libraries were quantified using a Qubit 3.0 fluorometer, sized with a Bioanalyzer 2100, and then quantified again using the KAPA Library Quantification kit. A separate single-read 150-cycle Illumina NextSeq 550 flow cell was used to sequence each immunoSEQ 96-well plate. From the authors' description of their analysis: The immunoSEQ output contained only junctional sequences without quality scores, so filtering could not match that applied to full-length reads. To assign V/J genes and CDR3, sequences were annotated against IMGT germline references using PyIR, a Python wrapper for IgBLAST v1.9. Reads with weak V/J assignments (E-value above 1e-6), missing CDR3, stop codons, out-of-frame junctions, or ambiguous translated residues were removed. V3J clonotypes were defined as sequences sharing the same inferred V gene, J gene, and CDR3 amino acid sequence. To compute the percentage overlap between repertoires, the number of shared unique clonotypes was divided by the size of the smaller repertoire. RTK rarefaction, the Chao1 estimator, and Recon v2.1 estimates of unobserved clonotypes were used to assess repertoire richness. OLGA was used to compute generation probabilities for all TCRbeta clonotypes that the gDNA method yielded from a few donors. Here the immuneACCESS table is served through TCRdb, limited to in-frame sequences with V and J called. Missing clones are a known gap in these copies; in checked studies unresolved V genes cover under half, and the rest lacks a known reason. D and trimming were read from the DNA, whereas the V and J calls and clone size are those reported in that table. The sample records some 2,000,000 clones, under 97% of which are singletons. The ten largest clones add up to roughly 0.13% of the sample.

The chain employs TRBV21-1 and TRBJ2-3; the D call TRBD2 from the table was never checked on the DNA. TRBV21-1 counts as a pseudogene. The TCR comes from a young man in good health. Sequences were obtained from naive CD4+ T cells sorted from blood. In light of the paper, this sample's cell subset or site label describes: CD45RA+ positively selected. The CDR3 in this case is CASSKRTSGRSTDTQYF. The DNA is TGTGCCAGCAGCAAGAGGACTAGCGGGAGGAGTACAGATACGCAGTATTTT.